One sample yielded the 5 T cell receptor beta chains listed below, sequenced in a study of cytomegalovirus exposure and HLA in healthy donors. 60 Vbeta and 13 Jbeta primers were used in PCR. Profiled with immunoSEQ multiplex PCR; TCRdb holds only in-frame clones, not every one. The sample lists about 150,000 clones, more than 60% occurring once. Sequenced material: PBMCs. These TCRs come from a woman aged 40 to 50 in good health and CMV-seronegative.

This chain uses TRBV11-2 with TRBJ2-7, with no clear D. Germline assignment: CDR1 SGHAT and CDR2 FQNNGV. The ends were cut back, 0 bases at V and 7 bases at J, with 16 bases in the middle. The CDR3 has 15 amino acids. The CDR3 DNA sequence: TGTGCCAGCAGCTTAGATGAAGTCTCTGTACGGGAGCAGTACTTC. Protein product: CASSLDEVSVREQYF.

The chain is built from TRBV6-1 and TRBJ2-3, with 7 nucleotides matching TRBD2. The CDR3 is 14 amino acids. Losses at the gene ends were 0 bases for V and 4 bases for J; bases not matched to a gene: 1. Germline-derived CDR1 and CDR2 are MNHNS and SASEGT. The CDR3 is CASSEAGGADTQYF. The DNA of the CDR3 is TGTGCCAGCAGTGAAGCGGGAGGGGCAGATACGCAGTATTTT.

CDR3 amino acids: CASSPDRGLIISGANVLTF. The CDR3 bases are TGTGCCAGCAGCCCCGACAGGGGGCTTATTATCTCTGGGGCCAACGTCCTGACTTTC. This chain uses TRBV7-9 with TRBJ2-6; 10 bases match TRBD1. CDR3 length equals 19 residues. V trimming: 5 bases; J trimming: 0 bases; junction bases outside the gene matches: 10. Germline V gene lookup returns CDR1 SEHNR and CDR2 FQNEAQ (reference sequence).

The chain employs TRBV6-1 and TRBJ2-1, with D tentatively TRBD2 (7 bases). In germline, CDR1 is MNHNS, CDR2 SASEGT. V was cut by 6 bases and J by 4 bases, with 16 bases left in between. This CDR3 contains 15 residues. The CDR3 is CASSPRGALYNEQFF. The CDR3 DNA sequence: TGTGCCAGCAGCCCTCGGGGGGCCCTTTACAATGAGCAGTTCTTC.

The chain carries TRBV9 and TRBJ2-2; TRBD2 aligns across 8 bases. This CDR3 is built from 14 residues. From germline, CDR1 is SGDLS and CDR2 YYNGEE. J was trimmed by 6 bases and V by 0 bases; bases with no gene match: 1. For the CDR3, the DNA is TGTGCCAGCAGCGTAGCCGGGGGGGCCGGGGAGCTGTTTTTT. Residues: CASSVAGGAGELFF.